This T cell receptor (beta chain) comes out of a study of PD-L1 blockade in urothelial cancer. Whole-study context: Chemotherapy regimens numbering 0 to 3 had been given to patients. Blood analysis took place 3 weeks (second dose) and 6 weeks after treatment start.

Study findings and constraints: Tumor-linked clones in blood grew more by 3 weeks in durable-benefit patients.

The CDR3 length is 17 residues. Trimming took off 5 bases at V and 2 bases at J, with 21 bases between the two ends. Germline CDR1 LNHDA, CDR2 SQIVND (reference sequence). Details on this clone: Its specificity is unknown.

Spiking each PCR with synthetic TCR analog templates was performed. TCRdb keeps only in-frame clones here, not all; method: immunoSEQ multiplex PCR. Counted here are about 84,000 clones, 82% occurring once; the ten biggest clones make up 9% to 9.5%. This material consisted of PBMCs, taken around atezolizumab (anti-PD-L1) treatment. V gene TRBV19 combines with J gene TRBJ1-2; TRBD1 might be the D (5 bases). The receptor comes from a man between 65 and 79 years old with urothelial cancer. The CDR3 sequence: CASSLKGLALANYGYTF. The CDR3 DNA is TGTGCCAGTAGTTTAAAGGGACTCGCGTTAGCAAACTATGGCTACACCTTC.